This T cell receptor (beta chain) stems from a study of chemoradiotherapy in HPV16-positive cancers. The overall study: Candidate HPV-specific T-cell clones and common TCR motifs came from functional assays in a couple of HPV16-positive patients.

TCRdb's copy holds only in-frame clones and misses some; the assay was immunoSEQ multiplex PCR. The sample contains around 14,000 clones, 78% of which appear only once. As regards this clone: Antigen: not known.

The CDR3 covers 13 residues. The V end lost 7 bases, the J end lost 4 bases, and 14 bases lay between the germline ends. In germline, CDR1 is MNHNS, CDR2 SASEGT. Samples were taken several times over chemoradiotherapy. Study-level results: In HPV16-positive patients, HPV-responsive T-cell expansion tracked better recurrence-free survival. Non-HPV-specific T cells did not expand in tumors during treatment, whereas candidate HPV-specific clones and E7-related motifs did.

The sample here was taken from a patient who underwent chemoradiotherapy. The V gene is TRBV6-1, the J gene TRBJ2-7; maybe TRBD1 (6 bases). This receptor was taken from a human donor with HPV-associated anogenital cancer. This CDR3 is CASTSRQEYEQYF. CDR3 DNA: TGTGCCAGCACGTCGAGACAGGAGTACGAGCAGTACTTC.